This T cell receptor (beta chain) was documented in a study of T cell clonotyping in hematopoietic cell transplantation. Libraries were prepared by immunoSEQ multiplex PCR; TCRdb keeps only in-frame clonotypes and omits some of them. The data show approximately 6,200 clones, with roughly 90% seen just once and roughly two fifths held by the top ten. Blood collection times were about day -28 and days 30, 100, 180 posttransplant. V was shortened by 0 bases and J by 1 base, with 12 bases between the two germline ends. This CDR3 spans 16 amino acids. Germline CDR1 is MNHEY and CDR2 is SVGAGI. Broader study findings: Without cell sorting, CD4 versus CD8 contributions remain unresolved. After transplant, recipient diversity fell while pathologically expanded clonotypes grew through day 180.

In regard to this clone: Its cognate antigen is unknown.

The gene calls are TRBV6-5 and TRBJ1-2; the D is unclear. Sequenced here: peripheral blood mononuclear cells, sampled 100 days after allogeneic stem cell transplant. This receptor was obtained from a female patient aged 50-59 years who had an allogeneic stem cell transplant from a related donor, so the T cells may come from the graft donor. Some clones in this sample may be carry-over from other donors' samples. CDR3 amino acids: CASSYSFATVNYGYTF. The CDR3, as DNA: TGTGCCAGCAGTTACTCGTTCGCCACAGTTAACTATGGCTACACCTTC.